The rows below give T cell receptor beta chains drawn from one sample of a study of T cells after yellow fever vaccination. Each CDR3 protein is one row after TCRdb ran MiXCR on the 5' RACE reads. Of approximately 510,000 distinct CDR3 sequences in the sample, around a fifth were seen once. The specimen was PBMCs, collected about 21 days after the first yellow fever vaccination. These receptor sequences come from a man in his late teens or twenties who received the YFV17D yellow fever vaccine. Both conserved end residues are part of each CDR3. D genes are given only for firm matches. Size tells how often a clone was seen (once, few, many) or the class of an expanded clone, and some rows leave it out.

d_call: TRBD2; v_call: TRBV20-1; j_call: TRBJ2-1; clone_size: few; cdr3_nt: TGCAGTGCTAGACGAGCCGGGACTAGCGGTTTGAATGAGCAGTTCTTC; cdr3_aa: CSARRAGTSGLNEQFF
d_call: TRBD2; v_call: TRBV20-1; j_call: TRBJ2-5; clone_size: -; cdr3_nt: TGCAGTGCCGTAGCGGGTGCCCAAGAGACCCAGTACTTC; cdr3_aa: CSAVAGAQETQYF
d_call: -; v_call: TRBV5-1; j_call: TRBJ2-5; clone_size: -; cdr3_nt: TGCGCCAGCAGATTGCTGGGGGGCGAAGAGACCCAGTACTTC; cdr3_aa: CASRLLGGEETQYF
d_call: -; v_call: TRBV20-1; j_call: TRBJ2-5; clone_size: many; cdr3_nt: TGCAGTGCTAGTCCTGGGGAGACCCAGTACTTC; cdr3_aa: CSASPGETQYF
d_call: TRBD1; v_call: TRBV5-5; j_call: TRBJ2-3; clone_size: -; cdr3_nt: TGTGCCAGCAGCTTCACAGGGGATTCAAATACGCAGTATTTT; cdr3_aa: CASSFTGDSNTQYF
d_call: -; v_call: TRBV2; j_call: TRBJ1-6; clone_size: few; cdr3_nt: TGTGCCACCGTGCGATCCTATAATTCACCCCTCCACTTT; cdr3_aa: CATVRSYNSPLHF
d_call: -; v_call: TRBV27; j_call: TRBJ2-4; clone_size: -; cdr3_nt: TGTGCCAGCAGTTTTTGGACAGCGATAGCCAAAAACATTCAGTACTTC; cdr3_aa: CASSFWTAIAKNIQYF
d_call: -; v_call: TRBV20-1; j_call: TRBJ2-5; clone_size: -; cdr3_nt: TGCAGTGCCAAGGCTTGGGGCGAGACCCAGTACTTC; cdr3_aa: CSAKAWGETQYF
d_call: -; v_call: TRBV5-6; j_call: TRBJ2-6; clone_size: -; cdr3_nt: TGTGCCAGCAGCTTGTTCAGGGGATACTCTGGGGCCAACGTCCTGACTTTC; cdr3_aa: CASSLFRGYSGANVLTF
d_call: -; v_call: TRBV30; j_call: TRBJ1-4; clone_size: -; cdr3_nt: TGTGCCTGGAGTCTCACAGGGTCAACTAATGAAAAACTGTTTTTT; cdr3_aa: CAWSLTGSTNEKLFF
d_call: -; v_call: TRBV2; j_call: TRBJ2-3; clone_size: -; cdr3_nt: TGTGCCAGCACCCGACAGTGGAGCACAGATACGCAGTATTTT; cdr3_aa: CASTRQWSTDTQYF
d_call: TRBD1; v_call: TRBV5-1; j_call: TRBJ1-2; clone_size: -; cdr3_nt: TGCGCCAGCAGCTTGGCCGCAGGGGGAGCTAACTATGGCTACACCTTC; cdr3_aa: CASSLAAGGANYGYTF
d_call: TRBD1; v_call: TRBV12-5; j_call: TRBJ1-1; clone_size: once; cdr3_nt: TGTGCTAGTGGTTTGGTACAGGGGCAGGGAGCTTTCTTT; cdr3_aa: CASGLVQGQGAFF
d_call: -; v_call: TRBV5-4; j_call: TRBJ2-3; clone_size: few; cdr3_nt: TGTGCCAGCAGCTTGGCGGCTAGGGGACCCACAGATACGCAGTATTTT; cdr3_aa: CASSLAARGPTDTQYF
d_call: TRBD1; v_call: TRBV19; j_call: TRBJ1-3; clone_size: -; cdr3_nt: TGTGCCAGCGGGACAGGCGGAAACACCATATATTTT; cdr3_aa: CASGTGGNTIYF
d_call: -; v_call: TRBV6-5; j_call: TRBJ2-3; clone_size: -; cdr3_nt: TGTGCCAGCAGTTACACAGACACTAGCACAGATACGCAGTATTTT; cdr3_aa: CASSYTDTSTDTQYF
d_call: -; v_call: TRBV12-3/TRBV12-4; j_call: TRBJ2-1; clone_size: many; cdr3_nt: TGTGCCAGCAGCCGCCACGGTGTGGGCCGTCTCGGGCAGTTCTTC; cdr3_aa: CASSRHGVGRLGQFF
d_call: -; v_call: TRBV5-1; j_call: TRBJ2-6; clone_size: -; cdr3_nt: TGCGCCAGCAGCTTGCGGGTCTCTGGGGCCAACGTCCTGACTTTC; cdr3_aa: CASSLRVSGANVLTF
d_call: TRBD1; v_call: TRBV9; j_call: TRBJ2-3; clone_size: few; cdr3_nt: TGTGCCAGCAGCGTATACAGGGGGAGCACAGATACGCAGTATTTT; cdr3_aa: CASSVYRGSTDTQYF
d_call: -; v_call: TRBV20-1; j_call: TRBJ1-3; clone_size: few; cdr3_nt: TGCAGTTTACGGACCATATATTTT; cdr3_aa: CSLRTIYF
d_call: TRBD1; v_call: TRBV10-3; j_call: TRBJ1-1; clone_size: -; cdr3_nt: TGTGCCACAGTCCCGGGACAGGGGAACACTGAAGCTTTCTTT; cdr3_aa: CATVPGQGNTEAFF
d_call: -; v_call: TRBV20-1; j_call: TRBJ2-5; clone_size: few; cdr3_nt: TGCAGTGCTTCGGGACTCGGGGACCAGTACTTC; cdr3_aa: CSASGLGDQYF
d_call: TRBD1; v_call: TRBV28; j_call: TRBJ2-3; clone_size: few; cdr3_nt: TGTGCCAGCAACCTCCCGGGGACAGGACAAGATACGCAGTATTTT; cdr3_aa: CASNLPGTGQDTQYF
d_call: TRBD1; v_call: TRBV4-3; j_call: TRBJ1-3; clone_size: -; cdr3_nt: TGCGCCAGCAGCCCGGGACAGCAATATGACACCATATATTTT; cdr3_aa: CASSPGQQYDTIYF
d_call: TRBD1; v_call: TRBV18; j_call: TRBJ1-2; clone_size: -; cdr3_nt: TGTGCCAGCTCACCACCTGGGGACAGGATCTACACCTTC; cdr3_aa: CASSPPGDRIYTF
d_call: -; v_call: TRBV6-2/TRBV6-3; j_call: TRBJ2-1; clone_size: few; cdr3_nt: TGTGCCAGCAGTGCCTTCAGGGGACCCAATGAGCAGTTCTTC; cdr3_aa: CASSAFRGPNEQFF
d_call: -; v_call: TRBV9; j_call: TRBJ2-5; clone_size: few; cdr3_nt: TGTGCCAGCAGCGTAGATTTTGAGGGGCAAGAGACCCAGTACTTC; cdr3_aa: CASSVDFEGQETQYF
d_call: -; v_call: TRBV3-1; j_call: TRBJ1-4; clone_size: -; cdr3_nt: TGTGCCAGCAGCCAAGTGGGGGCAACTAATGAAAAACTGTTTTTT; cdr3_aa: CASSQVGATNEKLFF
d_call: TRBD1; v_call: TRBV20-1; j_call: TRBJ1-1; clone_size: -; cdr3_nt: TGCAGTGCAATATGGGACAGGCACACTGAAGCTTTCTTT; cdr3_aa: CSAIWDRHTEAFF
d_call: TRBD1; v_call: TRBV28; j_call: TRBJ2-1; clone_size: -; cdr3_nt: TGTGCCAGCAGAGCACTTCAACAGGGGGACGGGAGTGAGCAGTTCTTC; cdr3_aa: CASRALQQGDGSEQFF
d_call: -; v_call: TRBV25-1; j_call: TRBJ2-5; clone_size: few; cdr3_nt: TGTGCCAGCAGTGACAGGACAGCCCAAGAGACCCAGTACTTC; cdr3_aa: CASSDRTAQETQYF